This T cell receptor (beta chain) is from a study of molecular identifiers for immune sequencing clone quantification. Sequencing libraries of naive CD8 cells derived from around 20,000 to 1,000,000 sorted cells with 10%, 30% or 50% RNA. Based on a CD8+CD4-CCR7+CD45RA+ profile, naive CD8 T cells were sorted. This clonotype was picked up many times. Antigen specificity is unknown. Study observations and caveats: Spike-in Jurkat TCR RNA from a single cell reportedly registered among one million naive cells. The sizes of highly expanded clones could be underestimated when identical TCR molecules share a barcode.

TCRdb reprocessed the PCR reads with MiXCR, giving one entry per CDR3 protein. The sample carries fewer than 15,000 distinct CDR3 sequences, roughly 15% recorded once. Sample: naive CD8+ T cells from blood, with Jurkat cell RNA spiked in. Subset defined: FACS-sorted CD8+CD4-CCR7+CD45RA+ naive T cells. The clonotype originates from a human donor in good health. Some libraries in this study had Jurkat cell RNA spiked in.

The CDR3 DNA is TGTGCCAGCAGCTTGGGGGCGGGGTTCAGCAATCAGCCCCAGCATTTT. Its protein product is CASSLGAGFSNQPQHF. The chain uses TRBV7-6 and TRBJ1-5, with D possibly being TRBD1 (6 bases). CDR1 and CDR2 from the germline V gene are SGHVS and FNYEAQ. This CDR3 comprises 16 residues. Trimming took 3 bases from V and 1 from J, leaving 13 bases between them.